This T cell receptor (beta chain) was observed in a study of metastatic and nonmetastatic thyroid tumors. Trimming cost V 6 bases and J 4 bases, with 10 bases left between them. This CDR3 has 13 amino acids. The germline V gene has CDR1 WSHSY and CDR2 SAAADI. TCRdb re-called the PCR reads with MiXCR. Of tens of thousands of clones detected, around 26% appear once; the ten largest clones hold approximately 20%. Treatment of any kind had been given to no patient before thyroid surgery. Sequenced: blood. This receptor was taken from a male donor with papillary thyroid cancer or a benign thyroid nodule (not recorded which). Some clones in this sample may be carry-over from other donors' samples. The chain has TRBV10-2 and TRBJ2-1; a possible D gene is TRBD2 (6 bases). The CDR3 sequence is CASSHGTYNEQFF. The CDR3 nucleotides read TGCGCCAGCAGCCACGGGACTTACAATGAGCAGTTCTTC.